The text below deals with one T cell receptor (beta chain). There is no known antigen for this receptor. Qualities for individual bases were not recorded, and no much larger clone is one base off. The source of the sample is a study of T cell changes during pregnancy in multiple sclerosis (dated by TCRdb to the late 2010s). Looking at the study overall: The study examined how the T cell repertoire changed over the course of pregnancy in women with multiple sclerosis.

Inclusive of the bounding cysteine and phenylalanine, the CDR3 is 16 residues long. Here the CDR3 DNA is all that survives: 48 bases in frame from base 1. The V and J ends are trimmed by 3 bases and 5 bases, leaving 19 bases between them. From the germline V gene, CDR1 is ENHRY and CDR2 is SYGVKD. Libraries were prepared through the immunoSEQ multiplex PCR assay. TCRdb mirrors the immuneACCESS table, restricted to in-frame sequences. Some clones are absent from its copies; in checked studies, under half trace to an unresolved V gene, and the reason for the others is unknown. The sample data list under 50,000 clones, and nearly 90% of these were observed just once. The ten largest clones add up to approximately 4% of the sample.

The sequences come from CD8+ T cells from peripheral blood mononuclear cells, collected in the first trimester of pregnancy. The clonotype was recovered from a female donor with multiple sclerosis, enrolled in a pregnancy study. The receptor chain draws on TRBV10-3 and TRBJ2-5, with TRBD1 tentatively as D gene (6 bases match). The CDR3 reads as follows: CAISDQIVARGETQYF. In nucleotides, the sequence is TGTGCCATCAGTGACCAAATTGTAGCGAGGGGGGAGACCCAGTACTTC.